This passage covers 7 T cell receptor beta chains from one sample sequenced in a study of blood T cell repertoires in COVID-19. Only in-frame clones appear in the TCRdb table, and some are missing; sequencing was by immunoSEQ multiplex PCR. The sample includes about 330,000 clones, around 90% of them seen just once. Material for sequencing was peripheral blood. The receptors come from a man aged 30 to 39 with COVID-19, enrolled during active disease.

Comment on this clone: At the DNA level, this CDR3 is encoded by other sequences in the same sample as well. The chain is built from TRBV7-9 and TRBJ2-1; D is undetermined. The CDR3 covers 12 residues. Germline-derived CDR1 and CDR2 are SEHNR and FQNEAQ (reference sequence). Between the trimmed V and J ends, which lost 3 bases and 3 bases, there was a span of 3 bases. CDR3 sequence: CASSFIYNEQFF. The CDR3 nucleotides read TGTGCCAGCAGCTTCATCTACAATGAGCAGTTCTTC.

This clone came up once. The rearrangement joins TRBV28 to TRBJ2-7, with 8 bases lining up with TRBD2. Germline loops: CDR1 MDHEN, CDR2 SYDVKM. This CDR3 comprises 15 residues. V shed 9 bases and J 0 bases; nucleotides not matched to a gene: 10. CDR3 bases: TGTGCCAGTAAGGGGGGCGGGAGGAGCTCCTACGAGCAGTACTTC. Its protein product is CASKGGGRSSYEQYF.

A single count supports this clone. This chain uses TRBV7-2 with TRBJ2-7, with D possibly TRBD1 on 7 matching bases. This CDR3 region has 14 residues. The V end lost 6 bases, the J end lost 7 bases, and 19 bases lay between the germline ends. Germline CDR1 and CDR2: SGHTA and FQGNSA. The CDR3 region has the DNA TGTGCCAGCAGACAACGACAGGGAGGCGAAGAGCAGTACTTC. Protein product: CASRQRQGGEEQYF. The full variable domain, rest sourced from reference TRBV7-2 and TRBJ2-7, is GAGVSQSPSNKVTEKGKDVELRCDPISGHTALYWYRQSLGQGLEFLIYFQGNSAPDKSGLPSDRFSAERTGGSVSTLTIQRTQQEDSAVYLCASRQRQGGEEQYFGPGTRLTVT.

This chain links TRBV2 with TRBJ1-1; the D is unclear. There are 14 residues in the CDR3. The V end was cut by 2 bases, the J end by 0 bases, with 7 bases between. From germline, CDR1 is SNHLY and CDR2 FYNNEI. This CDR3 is CASSETSMNTEAFF. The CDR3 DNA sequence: TGTGCCAGCAGTGAAACCAGTATGAACACTGAAGCTTTCTTT.

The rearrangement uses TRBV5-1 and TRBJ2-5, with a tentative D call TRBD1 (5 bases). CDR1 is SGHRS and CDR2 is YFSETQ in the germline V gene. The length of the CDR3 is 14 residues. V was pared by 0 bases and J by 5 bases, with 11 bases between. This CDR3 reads CASSLAQGWETQYF. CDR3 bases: TGCGCCAGCAGCTTGGCCCAGGGTTGGGAGACCCAGTACTTC. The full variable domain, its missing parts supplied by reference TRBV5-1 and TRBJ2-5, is KAGVTQTPRYLIKTRGQQVTLSCSPISGHRSVSWYQQTPGQGLQFLFEYFSETQRNKGNFPGRFSGRQFSNSRSEMNVSTLELGDSALYLCASSLAQGWETQYFGPGTRLLVL.

The CDR3 sequence is CASSYSKQEPNTEAFF. The CDR3 DNA is TGTGCCAGCAGTTACTCGAAACAGGAGCCGAACACTGAAGCTTTCTTT. The V call is TRBV6-5, the J call TRBJ1-1, with D perhaps TRBD1 (5 bases). This CDR3 has 16 residues. CDR1 and CDR2 (germline): MNHEY, SVGAGI. V lost 0 bases and J 1 base, leaving 12 bases between the germline ends.

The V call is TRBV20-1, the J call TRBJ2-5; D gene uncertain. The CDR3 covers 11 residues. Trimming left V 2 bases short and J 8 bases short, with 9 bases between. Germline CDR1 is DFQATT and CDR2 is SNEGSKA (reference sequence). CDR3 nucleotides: TGCAGTGCTAGACCAACAGCAACCCAGTACTTC. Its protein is CSARPTATQYF.